These 28 T cell receptor beta chains came from one sample sequenced in a study of blood T cell repertoires in COVID-19. Libraries were prepared by immunoSEQ multiplex PCR; TCRdb keeps only in-frame clonotypes and omits some of them. The sample holds under 350,000 clones, 86% seen once. Specimen: peripheral blood. Source of these receptors: a man between 18 and 35 years old with active or convalescent COVID-19.

The genes are TRBV24-1 and TRBJ2-1, with 8 bases aligning to TRBD1. The germline CDR1 and CDR2 sequences are KGHDR and SFDVKD. CDR3 length equals 14 residues. V was clipped by 9 bases and J by 9 bases; unmatched bases: 12. As DNA, the CDR3 is TGTGCCACCGCCCGGGGACAGGTGGGAGGTGAGCAGTTCTTC. Translation: CATARGQVGGEQFF.

The V call is TRBV7-8, the J call TRBJ2-7; the match to TRBD2 covers 7 bases. The CDR3 contains 20 residues. Germline CDR1 SGHVS, CDR2 FQNEAQ. V was clipped by 4 bases and J by 6 bases; unmatched bases: 27. The CDR3 DNA reads TGTGCCAGCAGCTCTAAGGATATCTCCTTGGCATCACTAGCGTCGGGCGAGCAGTACTTC. Translated: CASSSKDISLASLASGEQYF.

This sequence joins TRBV6-5 and TRBJ2-5, with a tentative D call TRBD2 (5 bases). V gave up 6 bases and J gave up 5 bases, with 13 bases separating them. Per the germline V gene, CDR1 is MNHEY and CDR2 is SVGAGI. The CDR3 contains 13 residues. The CDR3 reads CASSRVRGETQYF. CDR3 coding DNA: TGTGCCAGCAGCCGCGTGCGCGGGGAGACCCAGTACTTC.

J is TRBJ1-1 and V is TRBV6-7; weak D call: TRBD1 (6 bases). TRBV6-7 is treated as an ORF (open reading frame) with a function not yet certain. The ends were cut back, 10 bases at V and 10 bases at J, with 22 bases in the middle. CDR3 size: 13 residues. The CDR3 loop reads CAILGGALSSAFF. CDR3 DNA: TGTGCCATTCTGGGGGGGGCACTCTCGTCAGCTTTCTTT.

The V and J genes are TRBV20-1 and TRBJ2-1; D is perhaps TRBD2 (5 bases). Trimming removed 5 bases from V and 9 bases from J, with 11 bases in between. The CDR3 runs to 11 residues. Germline CDR1 DFQATT, CDR2 SNEGSKA (reference sequence). Written as DNA, the CDR3 is TGCAGTGCTGTAGCGAGATCTGAGCAGTTCTTC. This gives the protein CSAVARSEQFF.

The chain uses TRBV5-5 and TRBJ1-2, with D perhaps matching TRBD1 (6 bases). Germline CDR1 reads SGHKS; CDR2 reads YYEKEE (reference sequence). The V gene lost 1 base and the J gene lost 6 bases, with 10 bases spanning the gap. This CDR3 comprises 13 residues. Here the CDR3 reads CASSLLGADGYTF. DNA for the CDR3: TGTGCCAGCAGCTTGTTGGGGGCCGATGGCTACACCTTC.

Only a few counts were recorded for this clone. The chain joins TRBV10-1 to TRBJ2-2; 10 bases fit TRBD2. Unmatched junction bases numbered 17, after V lost 8 bases and J lost 2 bases. The germline V gene has CDR1 WNHNN and CDR2 SYGVQD (reference sequence). This CDR3 is built from 19 residues. The CDR3 protein is CASPPEVPSGSLNTGELFF. In nucleotides, the CDR3 is TGCGCCAGCCCACCCGAGGTCCCTAGCGGGAGTTTAAACACCGGGGAGCTGTTTTTT.

The J gene is TRBJ1-1, the V gene TRBV13; D might be TRBD1 (5 bases). This CDR3 is built from 15 residues. Germline lookup yields CDR1 PRHDT and CDR2 FYEKMQ (reference sequence). The germline V and J ends were trimmed by 10 bases and 7 bases, with 25 bases remaining between them. In DNA form, the CDR3 reads TGTGCCACCGGGAAGGGCCAGCGCCAGGGAGGTGAAGCTTTCTTT. This sequence encodes CATGKGQRQGGEAFF. The variable domain in full, with the rest retrieved from reference TRBV13 and TRBJ1-1, is AAGVIQSPRHLIKEKRETATLKCYPIPRHDTVYWYQQGPGQDPQFLISFYEKMQSDKGSIPDRFSAQQFSDYHSELNMSSLELGDSALYFCATGKGQRQGGEAFFGQGTRLTVV.

J is TRBJ1-3 and V is TRBV6-4, with D maybe TRBD1 (5 bases). The CDR3 is made up of 17 amino acids. CDR1 is MRHNA and CDR2 is SNTAGT in the germline V gene. CDR3 sequence (DNA): TGTGCGGCCCCCGAGGCAGGGTTTTTAAGAGCTGGAAACACCATATATTTT. Amino acid sequence: CAAPEAGFLRAGNTIYF.

The chain uses TRBV5-1 and TRBJ1-4; D is unclear. The CDR3 runs 14 residues. Trimming removed 1 base from V and 0 bases from J, with 4 bases in between. Germline CDR1 reads SGHRS; CDR2 reads YFSETQ. This CDR3 is CASSLSSTNEKLFF. The DNA of the CDR3 is TGCGCCAGCAGCTTGAGCTCAACTAATGAAAAACTGTTTTTT.

This clone was detected once. The chain is built from TRBV27 and TRBJ2-7, with 7 bases lining up with TRBD1. The CDR3 runs to 13 residues. CDR1 and CDR2 (germline): MNHEY, SMNVEV (reference sequence). The V and J ends lost 4 bases and 1 base, in that order; junction bases with no gene match: 1. The CDR3 bases are TGTGCCAGCAGTTGGGGACAGTCCTACGAGCAGTACTTC. Encoded protein: CASSWGQSYEQYF.

A single count supports this clone. The V call is TRBV28, the J call TRBJ2-2; D possibly corresponds to TRBD2 (6 bases). This CDR3 has 17 residues. V dropped 5 bases and J dropped 6 bases, with 22 bases sitting between them. Germline lookup yields CDR1 MDHEN and CDR2 SYDVKM. CDR3 sequence (DNA): TGTGCCAGCAGTCTACCCGTTGGGACTCCTCGGGCCGGGGAGCTGTTTTTT. Residues: CASSLPVGTPRAGELFF.

The chain carries TRBV27 and TRBJ1-6, with unresolved D. Germline CDR1 is MNHEY and CDR2 is SMNVEV (reference sequence). V dropped 2 bases and J dropped 9 bases, with 11 bases sitting between them. CDR3 size: 14 residues. The CDR3 bases are TGTGCCAGCAGTTTAGCCAGGACTGTTTCACCCCTCCACTTT. Its protein is CASSLARTVSPLHF.

The rearrangement uses TRBV5-5 and TRBJ1-1; TRBD1 matches 11 bases. The CDR3 extends over 18 amino acids. CDR1 is SGHKS and CDR2 is YYEKEE in the germline V gene (reference sequence). Trimming removed 0 bases from V and 4 bases from J; junction bases left unmatched: 11. The CDR3 nucleotides read TGTGCCAGCAGCTTGGCCATAGGACAGGGGGCTGGGGGCACTGAAGCTTTCTTT. Its translation: CASSLAIGQGAGGTEAFF.

The rearrangement uses TRBV19 and TRBJ2-3, with 9 positions matching TRBD1. The J segment lost 5 bases and the V segment lost 4 bases, leaving 13 bases of the junction unmatched. The CDR3 length is 17 residues. Germline values: CDR1 LNHDA, CDR2 SQIVND (reference sequence). CDR3 loop: CASSTLLQGARGDTQYF. CDR3 coding DNA: TGTGCCAGTAGTACCCTCTTACAGGGGGCGCGGGGAGATACGCAGTATTTT.

This chain's CDR3 is CASSLVADHNYGYTF. CDR3 nucleotide sequence: TGCGCCAGCAGCTTGGTGGCGGATCATAACTATGGCTACACCTTC. The chain is built from TRBV5-1 and TRBJ1-2; D is unresolved. The germline V gene has CDR1 SGHRS and CDR2 YFSETQ. This CDR3 spans 15 amino acids. Trimming left V 0 bases short and J 1 base short, with 10 bases between.

The J gene is TRBJ2-2, the V gene TRBV19; a possible D gene is TRBD2 (7 bases). V lost 5 bases, J lost 5 bases, and 12 bases lay in between. The CDR3 runs to 14 residues. CDR1 LNHDA and CDR2 SQIVND come from the germline V gene (reference sequence). CDR3 residues: CASSQGRGTGELFF. The CDR3 nucleotides read TGTGCCAGTAGTCAGGGGCGGGGGACCGGGGAGCTGTTTTTT.

The chain has TRBV2 and TRBJ2-3; D is perhaps TRBD2 (5 bases). Germline-derived CDR1 and CDR2 are SNHLY and FYNNEI. The CDR3 sequence is 15 residues long. Between the trimmed V and J ends, which lost 6 bases and 2 bases, there was a span of 15 bases. DNA for the CDR3: TGTGCCAGCAGGCTTGGGAGCGGTGACACAGATACGCAGTATTTT. It codes for CASRLGSGDTDTQYF.

The chain combines TRBV4-3 with TRBJ2-7; 8 bases agree with TRBD1. V dropped 0 bases and J dropped 9; count of bases not matched to a gene: 7. CDR3 length equals 14 residues. CDR1 LGHNA and CDR2 YSLEER come from the germline V gene. CDR3 DNA sequence: TGCGCCAGCAGCCAAGATGCAGGGGGCGGTGGGCAGTACTTC. The encoded protein is CASSQDAGGGGQYF.

CDR3 loop: CASSSWGPTVREQYF. The CDR3 DNA reads TGTGCCAGCAGCAGTTGGGGGCCGACAGTTCGCGAGCAGTACTTC. The chain joins TRBV5-6 to TRBJ2-7, with D tentatively TRBD1 (6 bases). V was trimmed by 4 bases and J by 6 bases, leaving 20 bases between them. CDR3 length: 15 amino acids. Germline values: CDR1 SGHDT, CDR2 YYEEEE.

The V call is TRBV7-7, the J call TRBJ2-3, with TRBD2 identical over 9 bases. Germline CDR1 and CDR2: SSHAT and FNYEAQ (reference sequence). The J segment lost 5 bases and the V segment lost 3 bases, leaving 3 bases of the junction unmatched. This CDR3 is built from 14 residues. The CDR3 sequence: CASSLRGGGDTQYF. CDR3 DNA sequence: TGTGCCAGCAGCTTGCGGGGGGGCGGAGATACGCAGTATTTT.

The chain employs TRBV27 and TRBJ2-1; 9 bases match TRBD2. Trimming took 4 bases from V and 1 from J; bases not matched to a gene: 5. Germline V gene data show CDR1 as MNHEY and CDR2 as SMNVEV (reference sequence). There are 16 residues in the CDR3. The CDR3 DNA reads as TGTGCCAGCAGTTCCACCCTAGCGGGGTCCTACAATGAGCAGTTCTTC. It specifies CASSSTLAGSYNEQFF.

The genes are TRBV9 and TRBJ2-2; TRBD1 matches 9 bases. The CDR3 loop spans 15 amino acids. The V gene end was trimmed by 7 bases and the J gene end by 4 bases; junction bases not matched to a gene: 8. The germline CDR1 and CDR2 sequences are SGDLS and YYNGEE. The DNA for the CDR3 is TGTGCCAGCTCCAGGACAGGGGTAGGCACCGGGGAGCTGTTTTTT. The encoded protein is CASSRTGVGTGELFF.

This clone occurred a few times. The gene calls are TRBV6-5 and TRBJ1-6; D may be TRBD1 (6 bases). Germline lookup yields CDR1 MNHEY and CDR2 SVGAGI. This CDR3 contains 16 residues. V was pared by 0 bases and J by 9 bases, with 15 bases between. The CDR3 sequence: CASSYSSAGETSPLHF. The CDR3 DNA reads as TGTGCCAGCAGTTACTCTTCGGCAGGGGAGACTTCACCCCTCCACTTT.

V usage is TRBV12-5 and J usage is TRBJ2-7; 8 bases map to TRBD1. The length of the CDR3 is 17 residues. The V gene end was trimmed by 4 bases and the J gene end by 0 bases; junction bases not matched to a gene: 11. Germline V lookup: CDR1 LGHNT, CDR2 FRNRAP. The CDR3 protein is CASGSWTGRDLSYEQYF. CDR3 coding DNA: TGTGCTAGTGGTTCGTGGACAGGGAGAGATCTCTCCTACGAGCAGTACTTC.

The J gene is TRBJ2-1, the V gene TRBV19; maybe TRBD1 (6 bases). This CDR3 is built from 14 residues. Germline CDR1 LNHDA, CDR2 SQIVND (reference sequence). V gave up 8 bases and J gave up 5 bases, with 16 bases separating them. Here the CDR3 DNA reads TGTGCCAGTGGGCTGGGGGCGGAAAACAATGAGCAGTTCTTC. It yields the protein CASGLGAENNEQFF.

In this sample, this clone turned up a few times. The CDR3 coding sequence is TGTGCCAGCACCGATCGGGACACCCTGCACCGGGAGCTGTTTTTT. Translated, it gives CASTDRDTLHRELFF. This rearrangement joins TRBV28 to TRBJ2-2, with a tentative D call TRBD1 (6 bases). The CDR3 runs 15 residues. The V end lost 7 bases, the J end lost 9 bases, and 21 bases lay between the germline ends. Germline V gene data show CDR1 as MDHEN and CDR2 as SYDVKM. The full variable domain, its missing parts supplied by reference TRBV28 and TRBJ2-2, is DVKVTQSSRYLVKRTGEKVFLECVQDMDHENMFWYRQDPGLGLRLIYFSYDVKMKEKGDIPEGYSVSREKKERFSLILESASTNQTSMYLCASTDRDTLHRELFFGEGSRLTVL.

J is TRBJ2-3 and V is TRBV5-1; 9 nucleotides agree with TRBD2. This CDR3 region has 17 residues. CDR1 is SGHRS and CDR2 is YFSETQ in the germline V gene. The V segment lost 1 base and the J segment 2 bases; nucleotides outside the gene matches: 8. The CDR3 nucleotides read TGCGCCAGCAGCTTGACCCCTCAGCGGGGGGTCACAGATACGCAGTATTTT. Translated, it gives CASSLTPQRGVTDTQYF.